This TCR beta chain was found in a study of T cell responses to AZD1222 COVID-19 vaccine. Study-level background: Investigators merged groups given second doses at roughly 4 or roughly 12 weeks.

J was trimmed by 11 bases and V by 1 base; bases with no gene match: 9. The CDR3 extends over 14 amino acids. Per the germline V gene, CDR1 is SEHNR and CDR2 is FQNEAQ (reference sequence). Comments on this clone: Its antigen is undetermined.

Overall study results and limits: Donors were chiefly white British, with a greater number of females, and clonal diversity was perhaps underestimated. Reports say nearly half of spike-specific TCRs go after unmutated variant regions.

Only in-frame clones appear in the TCRdb table, and some are missing; sequencing was by immunoSEQ multiplex PCR. The sample records some 120,000 clones, about 91% being singletons. The clonotype was recovered from an adult in good health. The sequenced sample was peripheral blood, obtained on day 0 of AZD1222 vaccination. This chain connects TRBV7-9 to TRBJ1-1; TRBD1 aligns across 8 bases. The CDR3 sequence is CASSLVGQGVRAFF. Here the CDR3 DNA reads TGTGCCAGCAGCTTAGTCGGACAGGGCGTTCGGGCTTTCTTT.